This T cell receptor (beta chain) appears in the sequencing data of a study of T cell changes during pregnancy in multiple sclerosis. Losses at the gene ends were 0 bases for V and 4 bases for J; bases not matched to a gene: 10. This CDR3 is built from 17 residues. Germline V CDR1 and CDR2: SGHRS, YFSETQ. Only in-frame clones appear in the TCRdb table, and some are missing; sequencing was by immunoSEQ multiplex PCR. Of approximately 34,000 clones in the sample, roughly nine tenths were seen once. The clonotype was recovered from a female donor with multiple sclerosis, enrolled in a pregnancy study. This chain joins TRBV5-1 and TRBJ1-3; TRBD1 aligns across 7 bases. The sample was CD4+ T cells from peripheral blood mononuclear cells, taken after pregnancy. The CDR3 DNA reads as TGCGCCAGCAGCTTGGCTCCAACGACAGGGTCAGGAAACACCATATATTTT. The encoded protein is CASSLAPTTGSGNTIYF. Full variable domain (missing parts from reference TRBV5-1 and TRBJ1-3): KAGVTQTPRYLIKTRGQQVTLSCSPISGHRSVSWYQQTPGQGLQFLFEYFSETQRNKGNFPGRFSGRQFSNSRSEMNVSTLELGDSALYLCASSLAPTTGSGNTIYFGEGSWLTVV.